These 8 T cell receptor beta chains came from one sample sequenced in a study of T cells in women clearing cervical HPV infection (dated by TCRdb to the late 2010s). Libraries were constructed by the immunoSEQ multiplex PCR assay. TCRdb mirrors the immuneACCESS table, restricted to in-frame sequences. Some clones are absent from its copies; in checked studies, under half trace to an unresolved V gene, and the reason for the others is unknown. In this sample's table one finds 25,000 to 35,000 clones. Around 18% of the sample goes to the ten largest clones. Sequencing used blood buffy coat. These receptors were obtained from a woman between 18 and 70 years old with a cervical HPV16 infection that either progressed to CIN3+ or cleared (not recorded which).

As for this clone: One end of the junction does not line up with germline, which may come from a read error. Read coverage stops 3 residues before the CDR3 terminus; the germline J gene supplies the remainder. Within the sample, other DNA sequences also encode this same CDR3. The rearrangement joins TRBV30 to TRBJ1-3; 7 bases map to TRBD1. The CDR3 is 16 amino acids. CDR1 is GTSNPN, CDR2 SVGIG, per germline (reference sequence). The covered CDR3 bases are TGTGCCTGGAGCATACCCCGGACAGGTGATGGAAACACA. Translating it yields CAWSIPRTGDGNT. The whole CDR3 reads CAWSIPRTGDGNTIYF.

For this clone: The read ends 3 residues before the CDR3 terminus; that terminus is restored from the germline J gene. The chain has TRBV7-2 and TRBJ1-5, with D perhaps TRBD1 (6 bases). V was clipped by 8 bases and J by 4 bases, with 12 bases between them. The CDR3 runs 13 residues. The germline CDR1 and CDR2 sequences are SGHTA and FQGNSA. The CDR3 is CASAGQFNQPQHF. The sequenced part of the CDR3 DNA is TGTGCCAGCGCTGGACAGTTTAATCAGCCC.

Note on this clone: The sequence runs out 3 residues before the end of the CDR3; the remainder is reconstructed from the germline J gene. The chain carries TRBV7-7 and TRBJ2-7; 9 positions agree with TRBD2. Per germline, CDR1 SSHAT and CDR2 FNYEAQ (reference sequence). The junction had 1 base not matched to a gene; V was cut back by 1 base and J by 6 bases. The CDR3 spans 13 residues. CDR3 residues: CASSLVREGEQYF. The sequenced part of the CDR3 DNA is TGTGCCAGCAGCTTAGTGCGGGAGGGCGAG.

Note on this clone: The read ends 3 residues shy of where the CDR3 ends; the end is completed using the germline J gene. V usage is TRBV18 and J usage is TRBJ2-3; maybe TRBD2 (6 bases). CDR3 length: 15 amino acids. CDR1 and CDR2 (germline): KGHSH, LQKENI. Partial CDR3 DNA: TGTGCCAGCTCACCGACCGTAGGGACTTCCGGGACG. Its translation is CASSPTVGTSGT. The entire CDR3 is CASSPTVGTSGTQYF.

To note about this clone: The read comes to an end 3 residues before the CDR3 does, leaving the germline J gene to fill in the end. The V and J genes are TRBV30 and TRBJ2-3, with a weak D call TRBD1 (6 bases). The CDR3 has 15 residues. Germline CDR1 reads GTSNPN; CDR2 reads SVGIG (reference sequence). The V end was cut by 5 bases, the J end by 2 bases, with 17 bases between. CDR3 region: CAWYDRQVYTDTQYF. The part of the CDR3 DNA that was read is TGTGCCTGGTATGACAGGCAAGTATACACAGATACG.

With regard to this clone: The sequenced fragment ends 3 residues before the CDR3 boundary, so the rest is inferred from the germline J gene. The chain recombines TRBV6-1 with TRBJ1-2; D is unresolved. Germline lookup yields CDR1 MNHNS and CDR2 SASEGT. The CDR3 contains 14 residues. Incomplete CDR3 DNA: TGTGCCAGCAGTGGCCAGCGGGTCGACAATGAC. This sequence encodes CASSGQRVDND. The full CDR3 is CASSGQRVDNDYTF.

As for this clone: Its ends do not fully match the called genes, so a read error is possible. The CDR3 goes on 3 residues after the read ends, and that part is filled in from the germline J gene. The same CDR3 arises from other DNA sequences in this sample as well. V usage is TRBV7-2 and J usage is TRBJ1-3; D is undetermined. The CDR3 loop spans 13 amino acids. Germline V lookup: CDR1 SGHTA, CDR2 FQGNSA. The CDR3 bases that were read are TGTGCCAGCAGCTTCGGGGAGCGCAACACT. The encoded protein is CASSFGERNT. The whole CDR3 region reads CASSFGERNTIYF.

As to this clone: The read ends 3 residues shy of where the CDR3 ends; the end is completed using the germline J gene. The chain joins TRBV19 to TRBJ2-1, with 12 bases aligning to TRBD2. Losses at the gene ends were 0 bases for V and 9 bases for J; bases not matched to a gene: 9. CDR1 LNHDA and CDR2 SQIVND come from the germline V gene (reference sequence). This CDR3 has 17 residues. CDR3: CASSIDPPGLAGSEQFF. The sequenced part of the CDR3 DNA is TGTGCCAGTAGTATAGATCCCCCCGGACTAGCGGGATCTGAG.